Reported below is one T cell receptor beta chain. The sample comes from a study of blood T cell repertoires in COVID-19. Study in general: The cDNA or gDNA used as material had been derived from T cells, B-cell-depleted T cells, or PBMCs.

Sequencing was performed with immunoSEQ multiplex PCR; in TCRdb, only in-frame clones are kept and a portion is missing. The table has a few hundred thousand clones, roughly 89% seen once; the top ten hold approximately 9.3%. The germline gives CDR1 MGHDK, CDR2 SYGVNS. This CDR3 is 15 amino acids long. V was pared by 8 bases and J by 1 base, with 5 bases of the junction left unmatched. Ages ranged from about 18 to 90 years, with residence in 24 US areas. Recovered Cohort 3 donors showed two negative PCRs, clearance, or symptom resolution. Sequenced: PBMCs or T cells enriched from blood (not recorded which). The V call is TRBV25-1, the J call TRBJ2-3; 11 bases align to TRBD1. The receptor was isolated from a woman aged 50 to 65 who had recovered from COVID-19. DNA for the CDR3: TGTGCCAGCGAAGGACAGGGGGCTCGCACAGATACGCAGTATTTT. Translating gives CASEGQGARTDTQYF.